This T cell receptor beta chain was recovered during a study of shared clonotypes between healthy human individuals (dated by TCRdb to the early 2020s). In the study overall: Two women and a few men aged 18 to 49 years were included in the cohort. For each donor, three plates each were used for CD4 naive and CD4 memory, two plates were used for CD8 naive, and one plate was used for CD8 memory. The study deeply sequenced blood TCR repertoires of several healthy adults to estimate repertoire size and the extent of clonotype sharing between individuals. Libraries were prepared and TCR repertoires were sequenced by different laboratories using diverse techniques, in order to increase sequencing depth and limit assay-specific biases. Each donor's leukapheresis produced roughly between about 0.9 and 9.5 billion PBMCs. Overall study outcomes, separate from this receptor: Based on pairwise subsampling, the degree of clonotype sharing among donors was expected to be affected by sequencing depth. Compared with non-shared clonotypes, the clonotypes found in all four sorted-subset donors had higher generation probabilities. Sampling was limited to blood, and TCR repertoires in tissue likely differ from TCR repertoires in blood. Rarefaction of sorted-subset datasets indicated incomplete sequencing despite the large sequencing depth. Across four donors, roughly 5.1% of naive CD4, 3.5% of naive CD8, roughly 2.3% of memory CD4, and approximately 0.4% of memory CD8 clonotypes were shared. Because the study included only a small number of donors, the genetic and exposure-history diversity represented was limited. Estimated clonotype richness was generally larger for naive than for memory subsets.

Healthy HIV-negative adults with no recently reported acute infections or vaccinations were included as donors. Every donor was a Caucasian adult residing in Nashville, Tennessee, USA. CD4+ T cells were enriched by magnetic negative selection; naive cells were then positively selected on CD45RA, and the negative fraction formed the memory subset. After blood collection by leukapheresis, PBMCs were isolated using Ficoll-Histopaque density gradient centrifugation and then cryopreserved in the vapor phase of liquid nitrogen. Analytical flow cytometry was used to check the purity and quantity of each magnetically sorted T cell population. Genomic DNA was isolated from each sorted fraction and quantified by UV absorbance on a Nanodrop 2000c. Of note for this clone: Its antigen is unknown. Base qualities are not recorded, but no much larger clone differs from it by a single base. Other DNA variants within this sample encode the same CDR3.

TCR CDR3 regions were amplified from genomic DNA by multiplex PCR using the deep immunoSEQ assay. Extracted genomic DNA from each cell subset was spread evenly across all wells of several immunoSEQ 96-well plates, with each plate serving as a replicate. Each replicate PCR for sorted subsets received roughly 200 ng genomic DNA, equal to tens of thousands of T cell genomes. Purified libraries were measured with a Qubit 3.0 fluorometer, size-checked on a Bioanalyzer 2100, and measured again with the KAPA Library Quantification kit. A separate single-read 150-cycle Illumina NextSeq 550 flow cell was used to sequence each immunoSEQ 96-well plate. As for how the authors treated the data: Because the immunoSEQ output included only junctional sequences and no quality scores, the filtering could not be the same as the filtering used for full-length reads. Sequences were annotated with PyIR, a Python wrapper for IgBLAST v1.9, using IMGT germline references to assign V/J genes and CDR3. Reads were removed for weak V/J assignments (E-value above 1e-6), missing CDR3, stop codons, out-of-frame junctions, or ambiguous translated residues. V3J clonotypes were defined as sequences sharing the same inferred V gene, J gene, and CDR3 amino acid sequence. Percentage overlap between repertoires was calculated by dividing the number of shared unique clonotypes by the size of the smaller repertoire. Richness of each repertoire was evaluated using RTK rarefaction, the Chao1 estimator, and Recon v2.1 estimates of unobserved clonotypes. For all TCRbeta clonotypes obtained by the gDNA method from a few donors, generation probabilities were computed with OLGA. Not all clones reach the TCRdb copy of this immuneACCESS table, which keeps in-frame sequences only. Checked studies attribute under half of the gap to unresolved V genes and leave the rest unexplained. That table is the source of V, J and clone size, and D and trimming were worked out from the DNA. This sample gives about 2.4 million clones in total; 85% to 95% of them show up just once. Over 0.12% of the sample is held by the ten biggest clonotypes.

The clonotype comes from a man aged 18 to 29 in good health. Material for sequencing was naive CD4+ T cells sorted from blood. Read against the paper, the sample's cell subset or site label means: CD45RA+ positively selected.

The DNA sequence is given as TGCGCCAGCAGCTTGGTGGCAGGGAACAATGAGCAGTTCTTC. Its translation reads: CASSLVAGNNEQFF. Here the chain combines TRBV5-1 and TRBJ2-1, with TRBD1 perhaps the D gene, on 5 matching bases. Trimming at the junction amounts to 0 bases on V and 5 bases on J, and the germline ends lie 9 bases apart. CDR1 SGHRS and CDR2 YFSETQ are derived from the germline V gene. The CDR3 has 14 amino acids, counting the end cysteine and phenylalanine. CDR3 DNA only is kept here, 42 bases in frame from base 1.